Each of the 17 T cell receptor beta chains below was sequenced from the same sample in a study of blood T cell repertoires in COVID-19. Generated by immunoSEQ multiplex PCR, the TCRdb table keeps only in-frame clones and is missing some. The sample shows 250,000 or so clones, roughly 91% of them seen only once. Sequences were obtained from PBMCs or T cells enriched from blood (not recorded which). These receptors were obtained from a man aged 40-49 years who had recovered from COVID-19.

The rearrangement links TRBV28 to TRBJ2-5; 14 nucleotides align to TRBD2. The CDR3 has 17 residues. In germline, CDR1 is MDHEN, CDR2 SYDVKM. J gave up 2 bases and V 4 bases, and 6 bases lay outside the gene matches. The CDR3 is CASSSRTSGGTQETQYF. For the CDR3, the DNA is TGTGCCAGCAGTTCCCGGACTAGCGGGGGGACACAAGAGACCCAGTACTTC. Drawing the rest from reference TRBV28 and TRBJ2-5, the complete variable domain is DVKVTQSSRYLVKRTGEKVFLECVQDMDHENMFWYRQDPGLGLRLIYFSYDVKMKEKGDIPEGYSVSREKKERFSLILESASTNQTSMYLCASSSRTSGGTQETQYFGPGTRLLVL.

The rearrangement uses TRBV29-1 and TRBJ1-4, with TRBD1 matching over 9 bases. The CDR3 contains 14 residues. Germline loops: CDR1 SQVTM, CDR2 ANQGSEA. V lost 7 bases and J lost 7; bases outside the gene matches: 10. The CDR3 reads CSGRDRERSEKLFF. The CDR3 DNA follows: TGCAGCGGCCGGGACAGGGAAAGGAGTGAAAAACTGTTTTTT.

CDR3 sequence reads: CASSELAGASNQPQHF. CDR3 DNA sequence: TGTGCCAGCAGTGAGTTGGCAGGGGCCAGCAATCAGCCCCAGCATTTT. The rearrangement links TRBV6-1 to TRBJ1-5; TRBD1 might be the D (6 bases). Trimming took off 3 bases at V and 1 base at J, with 13 bases between the two ends. The CDR3 loop spans 16 amino acids. Germline V gives CDR1 MNHNS, CDR2 SASEGT.

The CDR3 protein is CASSLADGGRVPSDTQYF. CDR3 nucleotides: TGCGCCAGCAGCTTGGCCGATGGAGGTAGGGTTCCCTCAGATACGCAGTATTTT. This sequence joins TRBV5-1 and TRBJ2-3; possibly TRBD2 for D (5 bases). CDR3 length equals 18 residues. V was trimmed by 0 bases and J by 4 bases, leaving 21 bases between them. CDR1 is SGHRS, CDR2 YFSETQ, per germline.

In its sample, this clone was seen a few times. The chain couples TRBV7-9 to TRBJ2-7; D perhaps matches TRBD2 (6 bases). CDR1 is SEHNR, CDR2 FQNEAQ, per germline (reference sequence). The CDR3 consists of 14 residues. The V gene lost 4 bases and the J gene lost 6 bases, with 16 bases spanning the gap. CDR3 region: CASSSPEGALEQYF. The CDR3 DNA follows: TGTGCCAGCAGCTCCCCGGAGGGCGCGCTCGAGCAGTACTTC.

The chain recombines TRBV29-1 with TRBJ2-7; 8 positions match TRBD2. Per the germline V gene, CDR1 is SQVTM and CDR2 is ANQGSEA. The CDR3 sequence is 14 residues long. Germline trimming cut 5 bases from V and 3 bases from J; bases unmatched to any gene: 9. CDR3 DNA sequence: TGCAGCGTTTGTCCCAGCGGGAGTGTCTACGAGCAGTACTTC. It translates to CSVCPSGSVYEQYF.

The chain carries TRBV18 and TRBJ2-5; no definite D call. Trimming took 3 bases from V and 0 from J, leaving 8 bases between them. This CDR3 region has 14 residues. The germline V gene has CDR1 KGHSH and CDR2 LQKENI. DNA for the CDR3: TGTGCCAGCTCACCTTTACAGAACCAAGAGACCCAGTACTTC. It specifies CASSPLQNQETQYF.

The rearrangement uses TRBV15 and TRBJ2-7, with D possibly matching TRBD1 (5 bases). Per the germline V gene, CDR1 is LNHNV and CDR2 is YYDKDF (reference sequence). The CDR3 totals 13 residues. Trimming took off 1 base at V and 7 bases at J, with 11 bases between the two ends. Here the CDR3 reads CATSRVRVLEQYF. In nucleotides, the CDR3 is TGTGCCACCAGCAGAGTCAGGGTTCTTGAGCAGTACTTC.

The chain uses TRBV9 and TRBJ2-5; 7 bases agree with TRBD2. The CDR3 has 15 residues. The J segment lost 5 bases and the V segment lost 0 bases, leaving 7 bases of the junction unmatched. Germline V gene lookup returns CDR1 SGDLS and CDR2 YYNGEE. CDR3 amino acids: CASSVAGGTVETQYF. The CDR3 nucleotides read TGTGCCAGCAGCGTAGCCGGGGGGACGGTGGAGACCCAGTACTTC.

The V gene is TRBV9, the J gene TRBJ1-1, with no clear D. The CDR3 is 12 amino acids. Germline V gene lookup returns CDR1 SGDLS and CDR2 YYNGEE. Between the trimmed V and J ends, which lost 4 bases and 6 bases, there was a span of 10 bases. The CDR3 nucleotides read TGTGCCAGCAGCCACTTAGGAGCTGAAGCTTTCTTT. Amino acids: CASSHLGAEAFF.

This chain links TRBV3-1 (or the pseudogene TRBV3-2) with TRBJ2-7; a possible D gene is TRBD1 (6 bases). In germline, CDR1 is LGHDT, CDR2 YNNKEL (reference sequence). The V and J ends lost 1 base and 3 bases respectively, with 7 bases between them. There are 13 residues in the CDR3. The CDR3 here is CASSQGQVYEQYF. The DNA of the CDR3 is TGTGCCAGCAGCCAAGGACAGGTCTACGAGCAGTACTTC.

The V call is TRBV27, the J call TRBJ2-4; 12 bases are a match to TRBD2. V lost 4 bases to trimming and J lost 1 base; unmatched junction nucleotides: 8. The length of the CDR3 is 18 residues. The germline V gene has CDR1 MNHEY and CDR2 SMNVEV (reference sequence). The CDR3 bases are TGTGCCAGCAGTTCAAGGGGGACTAGCGGGTCGGCCAAAAACATTCAGTACTTC. Protein sequence: CASSSRGTSGSAKNIQYF.

The chain couples TRBV12-5 to TRBJ1-2; 7 bases agree with TRBD1. With 0 bases clipped from V and 8 bases from J, the junction kept 24 bases outside the gene matches. This CDR3 is built from 20 residues. Germline loops: CDR1 LGHNT, CDR2 FRNRAP. CDR3 sequence reads: CASGLVSPHVLGQYIRGYTF. CDR3 nucleotide sequence: TGTGCTAGTGGTTTGGTTTCCCCACACGTTTTGGGACAGTACATTAGGGGCTACACCTTC.

The table lists this clone with a count of one. The chain employs TRBV19 and TRBJ2-7; no reliable D call. This CDR3 is 15 amino acids long. Trimming took 4 bases from V and 4 from J, leaving 17 bases between them. CDR1 is LNHDA and CDR2 is SQIVND in the germline V gene (reference sequence). This chain's CDR3 is CASSTTLTESYEQYF. CDR3 DNA sequence: TGTGCCAGTAGTACGACCCTGACGGAGAGTTACGAGCAGTACTTC.

This rearrangement joins TRBV9 to TRBJ1-1; no clear D gene. The germline gives CDR1 SGDLS, CDR2 YYNGEE. The CDR3 contains 15 residues. Trimming cost V 1 base and J 1 base, with 11 bases left between them. This CDR3 reads CASSVTAVSNTEAFF. The CDR3 DNA is TGTGCCAGCAGCGTAACTGCGGTTTCGAACACTGAAGCTTTCTTT.

This clone was recorded a few times. In nucleotides, the CDR3 is TGCGCCAGCAGCCAAGCCGAGACGTCTTCGGGGGGAAACACCATATATTTT. Amino acid sequence: CASSQAETSSGGNTIYF. V gene TRBV4-1 combines with J gene TRBJ1-3; no firm D call. This CDR3 spans 17 amino acids. The germline CDR1 and CDR2 sequences are MGHRA and YSYEKL. Between the trimmed V and J ends, which lost 1 base and 4 bases, there was a span of 17 bases.

This chain links TRBV4-1 with TRBJ1-3, with D perhaps TRBD1 (6 bases). The CDR3 length is 16 residues. The V gene lost 4 bases and the J gene lost 0 bases, with 13 bases spanning the gap. Germline CDR1 MGHRA, CDR2 YSYEKL. DNA for the CDR3: TGCGCCAGCAGCCCGGGAGGGGGAGGCTCTGGAAACACCATATATTTT. This encodes CASSPGGGGSGNTIYF.